This entry describes one T cell receptor (beta chain). What this receptor recognizes is not known. Per-base quality was not reported, and no clone a single base away is much larger than it. TCRbeta CDR3 regions were amplified from genomic DNA by means of the immunoSEQ Assay, a bias-controlled multiplex PCR. From the authors' description of their analysis: Within the assay, amplification of reference gene primers was used to estimate how many nucleated cells each sample contained. To quantify the absolute abundance of each unique TCRbeta CDR3 rearrangement, sequence reads were collapsed and filtered. For each sample, productive Simpson clonality was calculated as the square root of Simpson's diversity index across productive rearrangements. Not all clones reach the TCRdb copy of this immuneACCESS table, which keeps in-frame sequences only. Checked studies attribute under half of the gap to unresolved V genes and leave the rest unexplained. V and J calls plus clone size are reproduced from that table; the DNA served to infer D and trimming. This sample lists 290,000 or so clones; approximately 85% were detected once. Less than 6.5% of the sample goes to the ten largest clones.

The CDR3 holds 14 amino acids from the cysteine to the phenylalanine. The only DNA kept is the CDR3, 42 bases in frame from the first base. As encoded in the germline V gene, CDR1 is MNHEY while CDR2 is SVGAGI. V sheds 4 bases and J sheds 2 bases, leaving 12 bases between their ends. This specimen belongs to a study of blood T cell repertoires in COVID-19 (dated by TCRdb to the early 2020s). Regarding the study in general: The collaborator samples originated in the United States, Italy and Spain and spanned the acute and convalescent phases of COVID-19. The material from the prospective study consisted of cDNA or gDNA derived from T cells, B-cell-depleted T cells, or PBMCs. The dataset comprised deeply sampled blood TCRbeta repertoires from subjects exposed to, actively infected with, or recovered from COVID-19. The repertoires were released in a freely available public database intended as a resource for research on the immune response to SARS-CoV-2. The samples were drawn from two sources: the first 160 participants of the ongoing ImmuneRACE study, and 1,200 or so subjects contributed by 6 global collaborators. Sample metadata almost always included a de-identified subject ID, COVID-19 status, age in years and sex. Where HLA class I and class II types were available, the types were taken from metadata supplied by the sample provider, not from assay-based typing. Summary of the overall study and its limitations: How much clinical and demographic metadata was included differed by source and by participant, and the metadata was provided uncurated.

Collaborating institutions collected whole blood in K2EDTA tubes following their own protocols. Collaborator samples were shipped for TCRbeta analysis as frozen whole blood, isolated PBMCs, or DNA extracted from either sample type. The specimen was peripheral blood. Here the chain combines TRBV6-5 and TRBJ2-7, and TRBD2 may be the D gene, going by 7 matching bases. The clonotype was recovered from a man aged 50-60 years with active or convalescent COVID-19. The sequenced DNA is TGTGCCAGCAGTTCTGAGGGGGGGCCCTACGAGCAGTACTTC. It translates to CASSSEGGPYEQYF.